The subject of this entry is one TCR beta chain. V was shortened by 4 bases and J by 1 base, with 18 bases between the two germline ends. This CDR3 has 16 residues. The V gene's germline CDR1 is SGHRS and CDR2 YFSETQ. Full-length variable regions came from constant-region reverse primers plus semi-nested Nested Universal Primer A PCR. MiXCR, run by TCRdb on the 5' RACE reads, gives a single entry per CDR3 protein. The repertoire holds tens of thousands of distinct CDR3 sequences, with about 25% as singletons. Specimen: naive CD4+ T cells sorted from a lymph node. Indicated subset: naive CD4+ T cells, CD4+CD45RA+CD25-. The sequence came from a female donor with breast cancer. The gene calls are TRBV5-1 and TRBJ2-7; the D gene is possibly TRBD1 (5 bases). The CDR3 loop reads CASSPGWGGQSYEQYF. Here the CDR3 DNA reads TGCGCCAGCAGCCCGGGTTGGGGCGGACAATCCTACGAGCAGTACTTC.